Detailed here is one T cell receptor beta chain. Its specificity is unknown. The V gene's germline CDR1 is LGHDT and CDR2 YNNKEL (reference sequence). This CDR3 contains 11 residues. The V gene lost 10 bases and the J gene lost 8 bases, with 14 bases spanning the gap. This record belongs to a study of T cells in Graves' hyperthyroidism and ophthalmopathy. Patients affected by ophthalmopathy presented a Clinical Activity Score of at least 3, a NOSPECS grade of at least 4, and disease duration below 3 months. Any patient presenting with uncontrolled infection, other autoimmune disease, pregnancy or lactation was left out. Findings of the study overall: Blood also contained most expanded thyroid clonotypes above 0.001.

The investigators amplified TCR beta CDR3 regions from RNA transcripts. TCR CDR3 regions were first amplified by RT-PCR with HTBI primers. One entry per CDR3 protein, called by TCRdb with MiXCR from the multiplex PCR reads. The sample comprises hundreds of thousands of distinct CDR3 sequences, around 21% of which are singletons, and roughly 30% rests with the top ten. Sequencing was performed on blood. The clonotype originates from a man aged 30-40 years with Graves' ophthalmopathy. V and J are TRBV3-1 and TRBJ1-2; a weak D match, TRBD1 (5 bases). For the CDR3, the DNA is TGTGCCATCAGGGACCAAAAGGGCTACACCTTC. It encodes CAIRDQKGYTF.